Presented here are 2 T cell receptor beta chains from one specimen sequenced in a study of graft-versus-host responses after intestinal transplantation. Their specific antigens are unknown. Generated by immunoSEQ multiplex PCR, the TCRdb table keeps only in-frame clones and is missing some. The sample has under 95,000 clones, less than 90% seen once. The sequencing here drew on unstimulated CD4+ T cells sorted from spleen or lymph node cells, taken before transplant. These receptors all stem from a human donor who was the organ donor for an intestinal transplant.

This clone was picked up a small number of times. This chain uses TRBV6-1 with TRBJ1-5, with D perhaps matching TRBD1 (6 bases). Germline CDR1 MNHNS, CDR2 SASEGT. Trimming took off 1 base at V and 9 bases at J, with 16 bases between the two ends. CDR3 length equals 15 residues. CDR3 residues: CASSEVGQGQGPQHF. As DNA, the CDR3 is TGTGCCAGCAGTGAAGTGGGACAAGGCCAGGGGCCCCAGCATTTT.

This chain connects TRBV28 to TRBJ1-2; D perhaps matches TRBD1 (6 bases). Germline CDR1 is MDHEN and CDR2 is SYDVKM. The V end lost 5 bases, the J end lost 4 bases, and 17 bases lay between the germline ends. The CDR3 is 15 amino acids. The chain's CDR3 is CASSPPGGTPYGYTF. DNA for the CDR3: TGTGCCAGCAGTCCCCCGGGGGGCACCCCCTATGGCTACACCTTC.